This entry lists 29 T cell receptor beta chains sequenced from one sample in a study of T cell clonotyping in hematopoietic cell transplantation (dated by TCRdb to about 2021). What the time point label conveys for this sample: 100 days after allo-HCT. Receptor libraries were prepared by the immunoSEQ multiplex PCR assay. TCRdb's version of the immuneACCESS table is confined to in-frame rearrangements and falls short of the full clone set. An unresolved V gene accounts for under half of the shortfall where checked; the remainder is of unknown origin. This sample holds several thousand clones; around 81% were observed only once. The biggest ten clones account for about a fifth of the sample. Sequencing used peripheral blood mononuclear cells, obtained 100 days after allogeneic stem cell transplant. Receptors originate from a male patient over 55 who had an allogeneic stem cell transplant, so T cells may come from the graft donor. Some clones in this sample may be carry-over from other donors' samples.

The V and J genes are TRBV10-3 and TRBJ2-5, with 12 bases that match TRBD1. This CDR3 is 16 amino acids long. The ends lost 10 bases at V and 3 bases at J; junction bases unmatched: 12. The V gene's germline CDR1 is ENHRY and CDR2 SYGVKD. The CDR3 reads CATPIGTGGLKETQYF. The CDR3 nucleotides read TGTGCCACCCCTATCGGGACAGGGGGCTTAAAAGAGACCCAGTACTTC.

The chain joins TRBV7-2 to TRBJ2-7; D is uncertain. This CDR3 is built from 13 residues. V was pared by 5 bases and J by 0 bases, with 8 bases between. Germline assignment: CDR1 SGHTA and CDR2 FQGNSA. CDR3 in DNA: TGTGCCAGCAGCCGGGCCCTCTCCTACGAGCAGTACTTC. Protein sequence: CASSRALSYEQYF. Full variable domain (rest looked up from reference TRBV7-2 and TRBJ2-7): GAGVSQSPSNKVTEKGKDVELRCDPISGHTALYWYRQSLGQGLEFLIYFQGNSAPDKSGLPSDRFSAERTGGSVSTLTIQRTQQEDSAVYLCASSRALSYEQYFGPGTRLTVT.

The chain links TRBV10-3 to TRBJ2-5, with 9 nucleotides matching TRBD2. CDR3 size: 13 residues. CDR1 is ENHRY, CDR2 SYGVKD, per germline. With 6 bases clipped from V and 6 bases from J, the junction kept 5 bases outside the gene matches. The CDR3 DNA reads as TGTGCCATCAGGCGGGAGGGCTGGAAGACCCAGTACTTC. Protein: CAIRREGWKTQYF.

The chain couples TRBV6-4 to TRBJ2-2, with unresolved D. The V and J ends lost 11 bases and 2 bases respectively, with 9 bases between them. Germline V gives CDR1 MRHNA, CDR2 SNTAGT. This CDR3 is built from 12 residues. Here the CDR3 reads CAVGDNTGELFF. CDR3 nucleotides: TGTGCCGTAGGAGATAACACCGGGGAGCTGTTTTTT.

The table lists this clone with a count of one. The CDR3 spells CASSPIYTTDTQYF. The CDR3 DNA reads as TGCGCCAGCAGCCCCATTTATACCACAGATACGCAGTATTTT. The chain links TRBV4-1 to TRBJ2-3; D ambiguous. Germline CDR1 MGHRA, CDR2 YSYEKL. This CDR3 spans 14 amino acids. Trimming stripped 4 bases from V and 2 bases from J, with 10 bases between.

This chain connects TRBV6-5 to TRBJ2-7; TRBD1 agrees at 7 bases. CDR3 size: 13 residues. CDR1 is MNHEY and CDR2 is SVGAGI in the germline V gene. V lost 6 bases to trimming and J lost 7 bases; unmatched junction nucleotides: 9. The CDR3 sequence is CASRSRGPGEQYF. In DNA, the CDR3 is TGTGCCAGCAGGTCGAGGGGGCCGGGAGAGCAGTACTTC.

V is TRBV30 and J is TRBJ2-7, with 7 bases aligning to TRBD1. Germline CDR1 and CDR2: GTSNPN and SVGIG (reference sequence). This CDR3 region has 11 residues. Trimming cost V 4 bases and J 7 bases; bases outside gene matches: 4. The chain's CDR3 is CAWTGTEEQYF. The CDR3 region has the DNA TGTGCCTGGACCGGGACAGAAGAGCAGTACTTC.

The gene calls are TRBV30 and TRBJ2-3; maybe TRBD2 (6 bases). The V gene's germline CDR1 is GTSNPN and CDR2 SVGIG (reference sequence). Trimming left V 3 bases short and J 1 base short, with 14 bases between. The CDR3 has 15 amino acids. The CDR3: CAWRLVGGGTDTQYF. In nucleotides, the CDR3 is TGTGCCTGGAGACTCGTCGGAGGGGGCACAGATACGCAGTATTTT.

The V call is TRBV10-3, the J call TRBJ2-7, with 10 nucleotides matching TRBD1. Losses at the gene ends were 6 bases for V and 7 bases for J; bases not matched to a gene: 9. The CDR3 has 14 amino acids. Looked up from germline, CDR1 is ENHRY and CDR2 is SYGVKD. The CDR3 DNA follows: TGTGCCATCAGATCAAGGACAGGGGGAGGGGAGCAGTACTTC. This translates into CAIRSRTGGGEQYF.

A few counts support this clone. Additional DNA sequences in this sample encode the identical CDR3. This CDR3 is CASSQAGNTEAFF. The CDR3 nucleotides are TGCGCCAGCAGCCAAGCCGGGAACACTGAAGCTTTCTTT. The chain recombines TRBV4-3 with TRBJ1-1, with D uncertain. V lost 1 base, J lost 1 base, and 4 bases lay in between. CDR1 is LGHNA and CDR2 is YSLEER in the germline V gene. The CDR3 covers 13 residues.

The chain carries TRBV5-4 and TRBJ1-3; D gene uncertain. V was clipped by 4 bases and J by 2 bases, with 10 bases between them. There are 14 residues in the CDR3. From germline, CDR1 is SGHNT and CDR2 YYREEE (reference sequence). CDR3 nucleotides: TGTGCCAGCAGCCTCGGCGGTACTGGAAACACCATATATTTT. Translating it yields CASSLGGTGNTIYF.

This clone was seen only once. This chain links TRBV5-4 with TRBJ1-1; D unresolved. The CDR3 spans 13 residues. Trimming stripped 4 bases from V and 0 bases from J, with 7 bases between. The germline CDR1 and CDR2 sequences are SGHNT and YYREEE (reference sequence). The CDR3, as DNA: TGTGCCAGCAGCCCCGCGGTGAACACTGAAGCTTTCTTT. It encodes CASSPAVNTEAFF.

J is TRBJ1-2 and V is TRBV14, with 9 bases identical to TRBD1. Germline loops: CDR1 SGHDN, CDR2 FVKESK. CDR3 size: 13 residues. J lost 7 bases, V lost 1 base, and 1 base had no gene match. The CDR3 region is CASSQGTGVGYTF. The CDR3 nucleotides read TGTGCCAGCAGCCAAGGGACAGGGGTTGGCTACACCTTC.

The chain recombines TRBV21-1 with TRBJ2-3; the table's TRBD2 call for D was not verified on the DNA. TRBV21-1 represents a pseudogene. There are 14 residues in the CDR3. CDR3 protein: CASVPPSSPDTQYF. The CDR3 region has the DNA TGTGCCAGTGTCCCACCTAGCAGCCCAGATACGCAGTATTTT.

The CDR3 DNA is TGTGCCAGCAGCCCTCAACTCTCTGGGGCCAACGTCCTGACTTTC. This sequence encodes CASSPQLSGANVLTF. The chain is built from TRBV7-3 and TRBJ2-6; D is unclear. The CDR3 length is 15 residues. The germline CDR1 and CDR2 sequences are SGHTA and FQGTGA. V lost 5 bases and J 0 bases, leaving 8 bases between the germline ends.

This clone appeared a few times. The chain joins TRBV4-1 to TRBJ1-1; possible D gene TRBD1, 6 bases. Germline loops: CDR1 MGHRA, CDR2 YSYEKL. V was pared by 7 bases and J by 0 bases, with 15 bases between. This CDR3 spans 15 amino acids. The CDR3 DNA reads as TGCGCCAGCACCCTCCGACAGGCAGTGAACACTGAAGCTTTCTTT. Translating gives CASTLRQAVNTEAFF.

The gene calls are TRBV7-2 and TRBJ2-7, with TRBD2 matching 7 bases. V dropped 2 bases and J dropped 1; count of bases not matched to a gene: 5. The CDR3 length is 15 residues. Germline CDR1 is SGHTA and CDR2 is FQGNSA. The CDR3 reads CASSLWDGRSYEQYF. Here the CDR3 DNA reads TGTGCCAGCAGCTTATGGGACGGGAGGTCCTACGAGCAGTACTTC.

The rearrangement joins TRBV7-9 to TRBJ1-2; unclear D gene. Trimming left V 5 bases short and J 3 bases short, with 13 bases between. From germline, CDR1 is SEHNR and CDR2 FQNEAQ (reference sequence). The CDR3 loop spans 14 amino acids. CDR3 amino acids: CASSDVRVDYGYTF. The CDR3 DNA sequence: TGTGCCAGCAGCGACGTTCGGGTTGACTATGGCTACACCTTC.

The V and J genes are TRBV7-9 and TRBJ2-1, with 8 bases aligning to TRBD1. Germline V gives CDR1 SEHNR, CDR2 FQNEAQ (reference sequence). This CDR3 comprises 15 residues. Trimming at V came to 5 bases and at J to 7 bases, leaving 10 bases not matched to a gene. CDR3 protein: CASSAQTGGTNEQFF. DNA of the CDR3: TGTGCCAGCAGCGCCCAAACAGGGGGGACTAATGAGCAGTTCTTC.

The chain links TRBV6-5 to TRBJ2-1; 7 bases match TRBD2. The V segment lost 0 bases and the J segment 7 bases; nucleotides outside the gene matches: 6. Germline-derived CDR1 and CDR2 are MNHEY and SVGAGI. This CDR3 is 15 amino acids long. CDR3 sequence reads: CASSYSAGAMNEQFF. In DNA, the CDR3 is TGTGCCAGCAGTTACTCGGCGGGAGCCATGAATGAGCAGTTCTTC.

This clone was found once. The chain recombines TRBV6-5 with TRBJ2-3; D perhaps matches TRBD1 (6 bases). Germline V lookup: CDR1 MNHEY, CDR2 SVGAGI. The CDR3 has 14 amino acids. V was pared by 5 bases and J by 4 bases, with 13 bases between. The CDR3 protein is CASSPQGGADTQYF. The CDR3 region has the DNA TGTGCCAGCAGTCCACAGGGTGGGGCAGATACGCAGTATTTT.

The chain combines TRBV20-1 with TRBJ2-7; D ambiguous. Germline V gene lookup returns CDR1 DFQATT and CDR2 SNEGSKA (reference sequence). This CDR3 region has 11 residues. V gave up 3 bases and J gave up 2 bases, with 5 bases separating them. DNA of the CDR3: TGCAGTGCTAGCCCCCCCTACGAGCAGTACTTC. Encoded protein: CSASPPYEQYF.

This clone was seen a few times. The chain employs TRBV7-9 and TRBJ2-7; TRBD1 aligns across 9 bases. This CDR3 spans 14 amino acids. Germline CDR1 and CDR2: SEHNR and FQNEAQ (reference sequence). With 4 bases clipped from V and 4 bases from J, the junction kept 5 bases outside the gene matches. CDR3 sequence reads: CASSSRTGEYEQYF. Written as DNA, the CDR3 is TGTGCCAGCAGCTCCCGGACAGGGGAGTACGAGCAGTACTTC.

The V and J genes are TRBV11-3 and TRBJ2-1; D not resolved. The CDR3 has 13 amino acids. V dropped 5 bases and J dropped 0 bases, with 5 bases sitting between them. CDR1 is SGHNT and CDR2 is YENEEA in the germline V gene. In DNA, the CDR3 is TGTGCCAGCAGCCGTAGCTCCTACAATGAGCAGTTCTTC. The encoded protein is CASSRSSYNEQFF.

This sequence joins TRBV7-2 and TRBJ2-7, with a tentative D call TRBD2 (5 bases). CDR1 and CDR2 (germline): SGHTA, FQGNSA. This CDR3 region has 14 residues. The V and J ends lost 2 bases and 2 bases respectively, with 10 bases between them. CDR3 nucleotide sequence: TGTGCCAGCAGCTTAAGAGCGGCCCCCTACGAGCAGTACTTC. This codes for CASSLRAAPYEQYF. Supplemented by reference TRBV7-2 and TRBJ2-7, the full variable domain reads GAGVSQSPSNKVTEKGKDVELRCDPISGHTALYWYRQSLGQGLEFLIYFQGNSAPDKSGLPSDRFSAERTGGSVSTLTIQRTQQEDSAVYLCASSLRAAPYEQYFGPGTRLTVT.

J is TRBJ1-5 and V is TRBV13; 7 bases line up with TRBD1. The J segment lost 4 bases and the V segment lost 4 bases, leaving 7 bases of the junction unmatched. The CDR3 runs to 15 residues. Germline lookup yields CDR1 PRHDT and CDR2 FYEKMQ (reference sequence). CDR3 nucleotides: TGTGCCAGCAGCTCCGGCAGGGGGAGGAATCAGCCCCAGCATTTT. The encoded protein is CASSSGRGRNQPQHF.

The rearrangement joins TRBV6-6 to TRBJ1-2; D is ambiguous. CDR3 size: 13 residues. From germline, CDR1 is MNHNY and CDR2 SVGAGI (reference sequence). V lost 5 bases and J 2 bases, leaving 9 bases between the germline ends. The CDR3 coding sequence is TGTGCCAGCAGTCCCGACACGAACTATGGCTACACCTTC. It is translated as CASSPDTNYGYTF.

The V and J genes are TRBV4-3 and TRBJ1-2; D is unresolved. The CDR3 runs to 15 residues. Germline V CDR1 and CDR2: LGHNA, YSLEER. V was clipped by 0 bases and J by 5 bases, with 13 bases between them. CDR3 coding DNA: TGCGCCAGCAGCCAAGAAGCACGGACGGTGTATGGCTACACCTTC. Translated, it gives CASSQEARTVYGYTF.

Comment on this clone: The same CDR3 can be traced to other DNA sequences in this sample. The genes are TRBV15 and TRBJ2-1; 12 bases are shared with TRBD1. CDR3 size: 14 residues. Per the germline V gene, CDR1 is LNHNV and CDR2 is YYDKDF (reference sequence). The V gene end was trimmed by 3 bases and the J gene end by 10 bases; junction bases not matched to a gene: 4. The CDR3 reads CATSRGQGAREQFF. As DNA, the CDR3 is TGTGCCACCAGCAGGGGACAGGGGGCGAGAGAGCAGTTCTTC.